The T cell receptor beta chain under discussion was sequenced for a study of PD-1 blockade in mismatch repair-deficient tumors (dated by TCRdb to 2015 to 2018). With regard to the full study: Between September 2013 and late 2016, 75 to 95 consecutive patients with over ten mismatch repair-deficient cancer types, all previously treated and progressing, were enrolled in the trial. Tumor-associated T cell clones were tracked in the peripheral blood of patients responding to PD-1 blockade by deep sequencing of TCR CDR3 regions. Beyond this particular receptor, the publication reports: After pembrolizumab, tumor-resident clones, which were often undetectable in blood before treatment, expanded rapidly and then contracted, generally ahead of radiologic responses.

Germline trimming: 6 bases from V, 4 bases from J; junction bases outside gene matches: 8. From its cysteine to its phenylalanine, the CDR3 spans 15 amino acids. Of the read, only the CDR3 DNA is kept; its 45 bases are in frame from base 1. For CDR1 and CDR2, the germline V gene lists MDHEN and SYDVKM. Libraries were constructed by the immunoSEQ multiplex PCR assay. In its TCRdb copy, this immuneACCESS table keeps in-frame sequences only and misses some clones. Where compared with another copy, unresolved V genes explain less than half of these, and the others have no known cause. The sample includes 100,000 to 150,000 clones, with approximately 86% observed a single time. Less than 15% of the sample is taken by the ten largest. Comments on this clone: The antigen it binds to is not known. The sample holds no much larger clone one base away, and base qualities are not on file.

For each enrolled patient, mismatch repair deficiency was established using either polymerase chain reaction or immunohistochemistry. TCR sequencing was performed for a few patients who responded to pembrolizumab therapy. The phase II trial prospectively evaluated PD-1 blockade with pembrolizumab in advanced mismatch repair-deficient cancers, independent of tissue of origin. Peripheral blood T cell samples were collected serially, before PD-1 blockade began and at several time points afterward. Blood sampling times were reported as weeks after the first pembrolizumab dose. The sample here was peripheral blood, taken 44 weeks after starting pembrolizumab. The V gene is TRBV28 and the J gene is TRBJ2-2; 7 junctional bases match TRBD1. This TCR was sampled from an adult with mismatch repair-deficient cancer. The DNA sequence reads TGTGCCAGCAGCAGGACAGGCCTGACCACCGGGGAGCTGTTTTTT. This translates into CASSRTGLTTGELFF. When the CDR3 is completed using the reference TRBV28 and TRBJ2-2 genes on either side, the full variable domain is DVKVTQSSRYLVKRTGEKVFLECVQDMDHENMFWYRQDPGLGLRLIYFSYDVKMKEKGDIPEGYSVSREKKERFSLILESASTNQTSMYLCASSRTGLTTGELFFGEGSRLTVL.